This paragraph covers one T cell receptor beta chain sequence. The clone's antigen remains unknown. Qualities for individual bases were not recorded, and no much larger clone is one base off. This entry belongs to a study of cytomegalovirus exposure and HLA in healthy donors (dated by TCRdb to 2017 to 2019). Context from the whole study: In an earlier analysis of 587 of the donors, under 300 Gb of sequence data and about 110 million unique TCR beta sequences from 150 million to 200 million T cells were reported. About 310 gigabases of sequencing data and tens of millions of unique TCR sequences were included in an early release covering several hundred HLA-typed donors. Besides the first cohort of 550 to 750 subjects, a separate validation cohort made up of about 120 different subjects was used. The study was designed to test whether signatures of past pathogen exposure could be identified by cataloging public T cell receptors. On average, 235,054 unique TCR beta nucleotide sequences were sequenced per donor among fewer than 500 genotyped donors of the cohort, with roughly 19% of those sequences being non-productive. Genome-wide SNP genotypes for about 55% of the roughly 670 donors were used in a later genetic analysis, which treated that subset as a discovery cohort. To predict cytomegalovirus infection status, the study combined high-throughput TCR immunosequencing, statistical association of individual TCRs with disease status, and machine learning. Roughly 5 DR-DQ haplotypes were handled as single units for association and clustering, since linkage in the cohort was strong. In the later analysis, no new phenotypic data were used to find candidate immune exposures; instead, reliance was placed on TCR beta sequences and their occurrence across donors. Class I and class II HLA loci were covered by the typing at four-digit resolution. A later analysis re-analyzed previously published TCR beta repertoires from 600 to 850 donors and added high-resolution HLA genotyping to study TCR occurrence patterns. Of the 300 to 500 genotyped donors, 75% to 85% were placed in the genetic ancestry cluster associated with self-reported Caucasian donors. In an earlier analysis of 587 of the donors, high-throughput TCR beta sequencing was used to judge whether each TCR beta V gene segment behaved as functional or pseudogenic. Using immunosequencing, the study profiled T cell repertoires from 550 to 750 subjects and related those repertoires to cytomegalovirus serostatus. Typing coverage differed by locus: A, B, C, DRB1 and DQB1 were typed in about 620-630 donors, DQA1 in approximately 520, DPA1 in around 610, and DPB1 in roughly 470. All discovery cohort repertoires had been generated on a single sequencing platform. Donor age, sex, ethnicity and CMV serostatus were compiled together with the repertoire data. Broad study findings and their caveats: This cohort had only TCR beta chains sequenced, and the lack of alpha or paired-chain data limited which features could be detected. In both the original and validation cohorts, the classifier was reported to diagnose cytomegalovirus status with high specificity and sensitivity. A few of the identified cytomegalovirus-associated TCR beta chains were confirmed in vitro to be specific for cytomegalovirus antigens. When HLA alleles, especially DR and DQ, strongly co-occurred, attributing TCR associations to individual alleles was difficult. Several of the top co-occurrence clusters appeared to be linked to parvovirus B19, influenza, CMV and Epstein-Barr virus, according to a later analysis. The only immune exposure information available for the cohort was CMV serostatus. Across donors, most TCR sequences were observed very rarely, whereas some public TCRs were present in many individuals. A later analysis found that most CMV-associated TCR beta chains appeared HLA-restricted, with HLA associations seemingly driven largely by CMV exposure. Over 15 rarely observed V segments, including chromosome 9 orphons, were excluded from the earlier analysis of a few hundred of the donors because counts were too low. A group of highly shared sequence variants was considered likely to be a technical artifact of the sequencing pipeline. A later genetic analysis reported fewer N-insertions in productive TCRs among donors in an Asian-associated ancestry cluster than the roughly 700-donor mean. The 87-base-pair reads could not distinguish some IMGT-functional V segments, including TRBV6-2 and TRBV6-3, so those segments were excluded. In the study, roughly 160 TCR beta chains were listed as associated with cytomegalovirus. The authors suggested that the approach could potentially be generalized to other disease states and immunological phenotypes. Correlated functional status among segregating V segments might reflect linkage disequilibrium, but an unknown experimental factor could not be ruled out. A later genetic analysis associated a missense DCLRE1C variant with V-gene and J-gene trimming of TCR beta chains, and an independent cohort replicated the association. In a later analysis, the rate of TCR association differed among HLA loci, with DRB1 alleles having the most associated TCRs and HLA-C alleles having the fewest. In a later analysis, HLA-associated TCR beta chains were found to be more clonally expanded and to have lower generation probabilities than equally common non-associated chains. HLA typing was unavailable for some donors at each locus, so association tests used only the typed subset. A further reported finding was that TCR beta sequences accurately predicted the HLA-A and HLA-B alleles for most subjects in the first cohort. Specific HLA alleles were associated with roughly 17,000 TCR beta sequences at a false discovery rate of 0.05 in a later analysis. In an earlier analysis of several hundred of the donors, most TCR beta V segments were observed in productive rearrangements about 90% or about 30% of the time, broadly matching IMGT annotations. Roughly uniform sequencing depth across donors was assumed in presence/absence analyses, although this assumption may not hold.

The germline V gene (reference sequence) gives CDR1 as GTSNPN and CDR2 as SVGIG. The CDR3 starts with the cysteine, ends with the phenylalanine, and has 13 residues. CDR3 DNA is the only sequence kept; it has 39 bases, read in frame from the first base. The germline ends are 9 bases apart after V is trimmed by 2 bases and J by 7 bases. In total, more than 500 healthy bone marrow donors made up the cohort. Cohort members were all nominally healthy when sampled, although unrecorded immune exposures were likely present. The donor was CMV seronegative and was included in the group of over 300 seronegative cohort members. Every donor gave a peripheral blood sample, and the peripheral blood mononuclear cells from that sample were used for TCR beta sequencing. Genomic DNA was extracted from the blood cell samples with the Qiagen DNeasy Blood Extraction Kit. The protocol used for the library was the immunoSEQ multiplex PCR assay. For the multiplex PCR, a mixture combining 60 forward primers for TCR Vbeta segments and 13 reverse primers for TCR Jbeta segments was used. The CDR3 region of rearranged TCR beta genes was amplified from genomic DNA by a multiplex PCR assay. On the Illumina HiSeq System, the amplified TCR beta libraries were sequenced as 87-base-pair reads. In the authors' own workflow: In a later analysis, 70 million to 95 million unique TCR beta chains were counted across the 500 to 850 repertoires, and about 10 million of these chains were shared by at least two donors. Raw reads were error-corrected and collapsed into unique sequences with a nearest-neighbor algorithm that merged closely related sequences to remove PCR and sequencing errors. Alignment of CDR3 sequences to IMGT reference sequences was used to assign V, D and J gene segments. For a sequence to be retained, a match of at least six nucleotides was required to both a V gene segment and a J gene segment. Rearrangements were classified as productive when the CDR3 lacked stop codons and remained in frame with V and J, and all other rearrangements were classified as non-productive. Following IMGT convention, CDR3 was defined as the stretch from the second conserved V-encoded cysteine to the conserved J-encoded phenylalanine. Sequences without an unambiguous match to a single V gene segment were excluded from the earlier analysis of about 640 of the donors. In an earlier analysis of several hundred of the donors, V segments were called functional above 56.7% productive rearrangements and were called segregating when the between-donor standard deviation exceeded 5%. A statistical classification framework was built to diagnose cytomegalovirus status from the catalog of TCR beta chain sequences. In a later analysis, TCR nucleotide sequences were compared against IMGT/GENE-DB human TR gene sequences so that V and J genes could be assigned. Using the TCRdist pipeline, a later analysis assigned CDR3 sequences along with most-parsimonious VDJ recombination scenarios. A later analysis defined each TCR beta chain by its CDR3 amino acid sequence plus V-gene family, and excluded reads lacking a unique V-gene family. As a way to deal with suspected cross-contamination and a sequencing artifact, a later analysis dropped 592 nucleotide sequences that were highly shared and had low generation probability. For each public chain, a later analysis derived a clonal expansion index from normalized ranks of inferred template counts within each repertoire. In a later analysis, generation probabilities were computed using a VDJ recombination model fitted to out-of-frame rearrangements, and the results were checked against IGoR. Hypergeometric tests were used in a later analysis to score TCR-TCR, TCR-HLA and TCR-CMV co-occurrence, with a repertoire-size bias correction applied to the TCR pairs. False discovery rates were estimated in a later analysis by permuting HLA or CMV assignments 20 times. In a later analysis, co-occurring TCRs were grouped with DBSCAN, and TCRdist sequence similarity was added when clustering was performed within HLA-allele-positive subsets. Co-occurrence clustering excluded repertoires with fewer than 30,000 or more than 120,000 public chains, plus five with anomalous nucleotide sharing. As stored in TCRdb, this immuneACCESS dataset retains in-frame rearrangements with V and J assigned. A fraction of the clones does not appear; measured against another copy, unresolved V genes explain less than half of the discrepancy, and the remainder lacks a known reason. The V and J calls and clone size are taken from that table; D and trimming were inferred from the DNA. In this sample the table shows some 96,000 clones, around four fifths of which occur a single time. Roughly 2% of the sample is in the top ten clones.

The specimen sequenced was PBMCs. The sequence came from a man in his forties in good health and CMV-seronegative. The chain uses TRBV30 and TRBJ1-6; the D gene cannot be named for sure. CDR3 reads: CAWSRENNSPLHF. Here is the DNA: TGTGCCTGGAGTCGAGAGAACAATTCACCCCTCCACTTT.